This is a list of T cell receptor beta chains from one sample in a study of T cell responses to AZD1222 COVID-19 vaccine. The protocol was immunoSEQ multiplex PCR, while the TCRdb copy is restricted to in-frame clones and leaves out a portion. The sample contains about 81,000 clones, 75% to 95% of which appear only once. The sample was peripheral blood, taken 28 days after the second AZD1222 dose. Receptors originate from an adult who received the AZD1222 COVID-19 vaccine. Each CDR3 is given with its conserved first and last residue. Fields, in order: J gene, V gene, clone size, D gene, CDR3 protein, CDR3 DNA. D genes are given only for firm matches. Size tells how often a clone was seen (once, few, many) or the class of an expanded clone, and some rows leave it out.

j_gene: TRBJ1-6
v_gene: TRBV30
abundance: -
d_gene: -
CDR3aa: CAWSGSWQGRSPLHF
CDR3nt: TGTGCCTGGAGTGGGTCGTGGCAGGGAAGATCACCCCTCCACTTT

j_gene: TRBJ1-1
v_gene: TRBV19
abundance: -
d_gene: TRBD1
CDR3aa: CASSPLDRRNTEAFF
CDR3nt: TGTGCCAGTAGTCCCTTGGACAGGAGGAACACTGAAGCTTTCTTT

j_gene: TRBJ2-1
v_gene: TRBV28
abundance: -
d_gene: -
CDR3aa: CASSFVGSYNEQFF
CDR3nt: TGTGCCAGCAGTTTTGTTGGCTCCTACAATGAGCAGTTCTTC

j_gene: TRBJ2-7
v_gene: TRBV29-1
abundance: -
d_gene: -
CDR3aa: CSVETSKSYEQYF
CDR3nt: TGCAGCGTTGAAACAAGCAAATCCTACGAGCAGTACTTC

j_gene: TRBJ1-1
v_gene: TRBV19
abundance: -
d_gene: -
CDR3aa: CASRTVAEAFF
CDR3nt: TGTGCCAGTAGGACAGTTGCTGAAGCTTTCTTT

j_gene: TRBJ1-1
v_gene: TRBV5-1
abundance: -
d_gene: TRBD1
CDR3aa: CASRGGDSKNTEAFF
CDR3nt: TGCGCCAGCAGAGGCGGGGACAGTAAGAACACTGAAGCTTTCTTT

j_gene: TRBJ2-5
v_gene: TRBV28
abundance: -
d_gene: TRBD1
CDR3aa: CASSQGTGTPQETQYF
CDR3nt: TGTGCCAGCAGCCAGGGGACAGGGACTCCCCAAGAGACCCAGTACTTC

j_gene: TRBJ1-3
v_gene: TRBV28
abundance: once
d_gene: -
CDR3aa: CASSQSGTRGNTIYF
CDR3nt: TGTGCCAGCAGTCAGTCCGGGACACGCGGAAACACCATATATTTT

j_gene: TRBJ2-7
v_gene: TRBV4-1
abundance: -
d_gene: -
CDR3aa: CASSQPGRNYEQYF
CDR3nt: TGCGCCAGCAGCCAGCCGGGACGGAACTACGAGCAGTACTTC

j_gene: TRBJ2-7
v_gene: TRBV10-3
abundance: -
d_gene: -
CDR3aa: CAISDKQGGYEQYF
CDR3nt: TGTGCCATCAGTGACAAACAGGGAGGGTACGAGCAGTACTTC

j_gene: TRBJ2-3
v_gene: TRBV28
abundance: -
d_gene: -
CDR3aa: CASSFSPMDTQYF
CDR3nt: TGTGCCAGCAGTTTCTCGCCCATGGATACGCAGTATTTT

j_gene: TRBJ1-2
v_gene: TRBV2
abundance: -
d_gene: TRBD1
CDR3aa: CASSDRGDYGYTF
CDR3nt: TGTGCCAGCAGTGACAGGGGGGACTATGGCTACACCTTC

j_gene: TRBJ1-1
v_gene: TRBV20-1
abundance: -
d_gene: -
CDR3aa: CSAREGAEAFF
CDR3nt: TGCAGTGCTAGGGAGGGGGCTGAAGCTTTCTTT

j_gene: TRBJ2-1
v_gene: TRBV5-4
abundance: -
d_gene: -
CDR3aa: CASSIRSLYNEQFF
CDR3nt: TGTGCCAGCAGCATACGCTCTCTATACAATGAGCAGTTCTTC

j_gene: TRBJ2-5
v_gene: TRBV5-1
abundance: -
d_gene: TRBD1
CDR3aa: CASSPRTGEETQYF
CDR3nt: TGCGCCAGCAGCCCAAGGACAGGGGAAGAGACCCAGTACTTC

j_gene: TRBJ2-7
v_gene: TRBV19
abundance: -
d_gene: TRBD2
CDR3aa: CASSIQREFEQYF
CDR3nt: TGTGCCAGTAGTATCCAGCGGGAGTTCGAGCAGTACTTC

j_gene: TRBJ1-3
v_gene: TRBV7-3
abundance: -
d_gene: -
CDR3aa: CASSSDRLNTIYF
CDR3nt: TGTGCCAGCAGCTCGGACAGATTAAACACCATATATTTT

j_gene: TRBJ1-1
v_gene: TRBV5-1
abundance: -
d_gene: -
CDR3aa: CASGLQGLNTEAFF
CDR3nt: TGCGCCAGCGGTCTTCAGGGCTTGAACACTGAAGCTTTCTTT

j_gene: TRBJ2-7
v_gene: TRBV19
abundance: -
d_gene: -
CDR3aa: CASSIAGTSYEQYF
CDR3nt: TGTGCCAGTAGTATCGCGGGAACGTCCTACGAGCAGTACTTC

j_gene: TRBJ1-2
v_gene: TRBV19
abundance: -
d_gene: -
CDR3aa: CASLTTGTEYGYTF
CDR3nt: TGTGCCAGCCTCACGACCGGGACTGAGTATGGCTACACCTTC

j_gene: TRBJ1-6
v_gene: TRBV7-6
abundance: once
d_gene: -
CDR3aa: CASSLNGESPLHF
CDR3nt: TGTGCCAGCAGCTTAAACGGGGAGTCACCCCTCCACTTT

j_gene: TRBJ1-5
v_gene: TRBV6-1
abundance: -
d_gene: -
CDR3aa: CASSEGKGRIQQPQHF
CDR3nt: TGTGCCAGCAGTGAAGGGAAGGGGCGGATCCAGCAGCCCCAGCATTTT

j_gene: TRBJ2-5
v_gene: TRBV18
abundance: -
d_gene: -
CDR3aa: CASSPRVKETQYF
CDR3nt: TGTGCCAGCTCACCTAGGGTAAAAGAGACCCAGTACTTC

j_gene: TRBJ1-2
v_gene: TRBV30
abundance: -
d_gene: -
CDR3aa: CAYGQVYGYTF
CDR3nt: TGTGCCTATGGACAAGTCTATGGCTACACCTTC

j_gene: TRBJ1-5
v_gene: TRBV9
abundance: -
d_gene: -
CDR3aa: CASSPDSNQPQHF
CDR3nt: TGTGCCAGCAGCCCAGATAGCAATCAGCCCCAGCATTTT

j_gene: TRBJ1-1
v_gene: TRBV29-1
abundance: -
d_gene: TRBD1
CDR3aa: CSVASDRGTEAFF
CDR3nt: TGCAGCGTTGCCTCGGACAGGGGCACTGAAGCTTTCTTT

j_gene: TRBJ1-2
v_gene: TRBV15
abundance: -
d_gene: TRBD1
CDR3aa: CATSPGGENYGYTF
CDR3nt: TGTGCCACCAGCCCAGGGGGGGAAAACTATGGCTACACCTTC

j_gene: TRBJ1-4
v_gene: TRBV28
abundance: -
d_gene: -
CDR3aa: CASSLRASATNEKLFF
CDR3nt: TGTGCCAGCAGTTTACGGGCTTCTGCAACTAATGAAAAACTGTTTTTT